This TCR beta chain stems from a study of blood T cell repertoires in COVID-19. Whole-study context: Collection of acute and convalescent COVID-19 samples took place in the United States, Italy and Spain. Nucleic acid was either cDNA or gDNA, and it came from T cells, B-cell-depleted T cells, or PBMCs.

V shed 7 bases, J shed 1 base, and the junction held 8 bases outside the gene matches. The CDR3 has 15 residues. Germline CDR1 reads SGHVS; CDR2 reads FQNEAQ. Only in-frame clones appear in the TCRdb table, and some are missing; sequencing was by immunoSEQ multiplex PCR. The table has fewer than 120,000 clones, over 75% seen once; the top ten hold around 16%. Specimen: peripheral blood. This receptor was obtained from a woman at least 80 years old with active or convalescent COVID-19. The rearrangement links TRBV7-8 to TRBJ2-5; 8 positions match TRBD1. The CDR3 sequence: CASNWGTGLQETQYF. The CDR3 region has the DNA TGTGCCAGCAACTGGGGGACAGGCCTCCAAGAGACCCAGTACTTC.